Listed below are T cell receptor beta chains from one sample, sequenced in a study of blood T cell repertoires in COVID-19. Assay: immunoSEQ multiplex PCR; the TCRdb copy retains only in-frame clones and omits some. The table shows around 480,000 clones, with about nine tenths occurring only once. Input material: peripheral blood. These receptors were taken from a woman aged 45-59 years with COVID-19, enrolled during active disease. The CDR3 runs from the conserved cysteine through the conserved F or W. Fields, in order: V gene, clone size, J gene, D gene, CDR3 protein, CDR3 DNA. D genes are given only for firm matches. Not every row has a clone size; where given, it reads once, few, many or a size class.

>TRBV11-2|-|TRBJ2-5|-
CASSLGAVTQETQYF
TGTGCCAGCAGCTTAGGGGCAGTAACCCAAGAGACCCAGTACTTC
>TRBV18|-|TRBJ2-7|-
CASSTTVREQYF
TGTGCCAGCTCTACGACAGTACGTGAGCAGTACTTC
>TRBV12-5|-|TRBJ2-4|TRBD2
CASGLVNTSGGGNIQYF
TGTGCTAGTGGTTTGGTAAACACTAGCGGGGGTGGAAACATTCAGTACTTC
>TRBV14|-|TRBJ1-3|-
CASSQWRAGNTIYF
TGTGCCAGCAGCCAATGGAGGGCCGGAAACACCATATATTTT
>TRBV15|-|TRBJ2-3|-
CATSRDNVGRADTQYF
TGTGCCACCAGCAGAGATAATGTGGGGCGCGCAGATACGCAGTATTTT
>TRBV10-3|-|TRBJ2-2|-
CAISESGRGNTGELFF
TGTGCCATCAGTGAGTCAGGCAGGGGGAACACCGGGGAGCTGTTTTTT
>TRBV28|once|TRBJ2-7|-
CATRGGSSYEQYF
TGTGCCACGAGGGGGGGGAGCTCCTACGAGCAGTACTTC
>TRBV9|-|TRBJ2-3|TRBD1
CASSVETGGGTQYF
TGTGCCAGCAGCGTAGAAACAGGGGGAGGTACGCAGTATTTT
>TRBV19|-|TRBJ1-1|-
CASSPGVQVLTEAFF
TGTGCCAGTAGCCCGGGGGTACAGGTCCTAACTGAAGCTTTCTTT
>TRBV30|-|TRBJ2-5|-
CAAGREAGETQYF
TGTGCTGCTGGAAGGGAGGCTGGAGAGACCCAGTACTTC
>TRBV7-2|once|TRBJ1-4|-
CASSLERATNEKLFF
TGTGCCAGCAGCTTAGAGCGGGCAACTAATGAAAAACTGTTTTTT
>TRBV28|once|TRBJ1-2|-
CASSLLSGELGNYGYTF
TGTGCCAGCAGTTTATTGTCCGGGGAATTGGGTAACTATGGCTACACCTTC
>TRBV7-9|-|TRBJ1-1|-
CASSLAILRSTEAFF
TGTGCCAGCAGCTTAGCGATACTTCGGAGCACTGAAGCTTTCTTT
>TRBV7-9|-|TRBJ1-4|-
CASSLGTEKLFF
TGTGCCAGCAGCTTAGGGACAGAAAAACTGTTTTTT
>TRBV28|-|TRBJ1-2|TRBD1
CASSSPGQGLGYTF
TGTGCCAGCAGTTCCCCGGGACAGGGGTTAGGCTACACCTTC
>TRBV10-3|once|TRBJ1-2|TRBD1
CAINQGDLNYGYTF
TGTGCCATCAATCAGGGGGACCTTAACTATGGCTACACCTTC
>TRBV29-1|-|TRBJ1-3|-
CSVVIQGLGNTIYF
TGCAGCGTTGTCATCCAGGGGCTCGGAAACACCATATATTTT
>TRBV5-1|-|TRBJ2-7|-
CASSYTTRTLPPEQYF
TGCGCCAGCAGCTATACCACCCGAACCCTACCCCCCGAGCAGTACTTC
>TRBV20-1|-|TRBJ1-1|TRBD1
CSASPTGAMNTEAFF
TGCAGTGCTAGTCCCACAGGGGCCATGAACACTGAAGCTTTCTTT
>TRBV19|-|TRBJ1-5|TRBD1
CASSWQGARYSNQPQHF
TGTGCCAGTAGTTGGCAGGGGGCGAGGTATAGCAATCAGCCCCAGCATTTT
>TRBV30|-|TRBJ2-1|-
CAWSVRRGTEQFF
TGTGCCTGGAGTGTACGTCGGGGGACCGAGCAGTTCTTC
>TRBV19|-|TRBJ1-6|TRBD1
CATGTGLGPLHF
TGTGCCACCGGGACAGGGTTGGGACCCCTCCACTTT
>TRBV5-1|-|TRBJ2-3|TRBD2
CASSLDSSGGAGTQYF
TGCGCCAGCAGCTTGGACAGTAGCGGGGGGGCCGGTACGCAGTATTTT
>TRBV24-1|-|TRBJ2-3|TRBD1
CATTGQGEDTQYF
TGTGCCACCACCGGGCAGGGGGAGGATACGCAGTATTTT
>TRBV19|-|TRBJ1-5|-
CASSWGGSTLNQPQHF
TGTGCCAGTAGTTGGGGGGGCTCGACCCTCAATCAGCCCCAGCATTTT
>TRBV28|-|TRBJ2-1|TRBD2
CASSLAGEVDEQFF
TGTGCCAGCAGTCTAGCGGGGGAGGTTGATGAGCAGTTCTTC
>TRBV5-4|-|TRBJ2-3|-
CASSLASVSTDTQYF
TGTGCCAGCAGCTTGGCCAGCGTTAGCACAGATACGCAGTATTTT
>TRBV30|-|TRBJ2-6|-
CAWTRGGGANVLTF
TGTGCCTGGACCCGAGGGGGTGGGGCCAACGTCCTGACTTTC
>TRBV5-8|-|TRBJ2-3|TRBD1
CASSAGQGATDTQYF
TGTGCCAGCAGCGCGGGACAGGGGGCCACAGATACGCAGTATTTT
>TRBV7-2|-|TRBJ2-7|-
CASSLLGATQGYEQYF
TGTGCCAGCAGCCTCCTGGGGGCCACCCAGGGCTACGAGCAGTACTTC
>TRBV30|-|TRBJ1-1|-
CVRKGGPNTEAFF
TGTGTAAGGAAGGGAGGGCCGAACACTGAAGCTTTCTTT
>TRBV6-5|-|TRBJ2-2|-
CASSSVTGELFF
TGTGCCAGCAGCTCAGTCACCGGGGAGCTGTTTTTT
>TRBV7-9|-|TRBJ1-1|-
CASSLGLGAAGTEAFF
TGTGCCAGCAGCTTAGGTTTGGGGGCCGCGGGCACTGAAGCTTTCTTT
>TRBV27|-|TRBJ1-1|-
CASRGPVYTEAFF
TGTGCCAGCCGAGGGCCCGTCTACACTGAAGCTTTCTTT
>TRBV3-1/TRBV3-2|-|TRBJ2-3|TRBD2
CASSQDLQRESTDTQYF
TGTGCCAGCAGCCAAGATCTACAGCGGGAAAGCACAGATACGCAGTATTTT
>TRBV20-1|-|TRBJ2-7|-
CSAPDSEEQYF
TGCAGTGCCCCGGACTCGGAAGAGCAGTACTTC